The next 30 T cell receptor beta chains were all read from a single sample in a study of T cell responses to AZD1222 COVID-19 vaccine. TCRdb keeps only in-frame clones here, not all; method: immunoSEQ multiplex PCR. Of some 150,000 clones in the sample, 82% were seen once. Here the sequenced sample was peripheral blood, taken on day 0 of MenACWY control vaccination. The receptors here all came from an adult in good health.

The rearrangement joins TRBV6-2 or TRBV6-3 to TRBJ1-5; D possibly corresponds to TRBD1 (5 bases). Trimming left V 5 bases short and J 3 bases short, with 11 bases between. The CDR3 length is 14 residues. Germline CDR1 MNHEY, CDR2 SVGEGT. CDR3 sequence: CASSQQAFNQPQHF. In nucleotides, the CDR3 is TGTGCCAGCAGTCAACAGGCTTTCAATCAGCCCCAGCATTTT.

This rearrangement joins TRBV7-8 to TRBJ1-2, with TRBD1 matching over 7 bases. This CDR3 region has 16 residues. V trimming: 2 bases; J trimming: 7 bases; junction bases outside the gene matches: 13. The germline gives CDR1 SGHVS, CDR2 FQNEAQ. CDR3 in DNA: TGTGCCAGCAGCTTAATGGACGGGGGCTCAGGGGGTGGCTACACCTTC. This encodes CASSLMDGGSGGGYTF.

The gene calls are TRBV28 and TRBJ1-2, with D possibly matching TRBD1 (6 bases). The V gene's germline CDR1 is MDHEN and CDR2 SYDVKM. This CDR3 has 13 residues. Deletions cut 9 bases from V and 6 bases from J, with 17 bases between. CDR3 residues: CASTPLGGNGYTF. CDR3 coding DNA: TGTGCCAGTACCCCCCTGGGGGGCAATGGCTACACCTTC.

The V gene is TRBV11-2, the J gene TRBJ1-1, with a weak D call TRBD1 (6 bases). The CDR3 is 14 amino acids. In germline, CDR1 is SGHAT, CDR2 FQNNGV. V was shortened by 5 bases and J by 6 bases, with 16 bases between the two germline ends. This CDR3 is CASSPQQGKAEAFF. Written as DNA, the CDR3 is TGTGCCAGCAGCCCGCAACAGGGTAAGGCTGAAGCTTTCTTT.

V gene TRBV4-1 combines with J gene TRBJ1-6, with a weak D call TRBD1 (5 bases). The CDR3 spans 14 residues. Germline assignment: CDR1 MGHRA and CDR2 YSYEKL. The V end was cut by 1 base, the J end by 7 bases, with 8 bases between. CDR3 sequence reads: CASSQVGGNSPLHF. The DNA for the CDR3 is TGCGCCAGCAGCCAAGTGGGGGGGAATTCACCCCTCCACTTT.

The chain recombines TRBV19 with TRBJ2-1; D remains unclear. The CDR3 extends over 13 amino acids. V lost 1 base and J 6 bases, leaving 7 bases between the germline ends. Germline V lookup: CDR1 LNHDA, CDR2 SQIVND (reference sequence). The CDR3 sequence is CASSIAPPNEQFF. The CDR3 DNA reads TGTGCCAGTAGTATAGCACCCCCCAATGAGCAGTTCTTC.

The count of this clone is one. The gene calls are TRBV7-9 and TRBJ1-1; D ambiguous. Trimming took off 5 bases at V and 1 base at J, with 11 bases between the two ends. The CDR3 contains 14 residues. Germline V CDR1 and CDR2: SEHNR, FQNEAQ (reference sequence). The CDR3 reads CASSKAVENTEAFF. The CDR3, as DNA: TGTGCCAGCAGCAAAGCGGTGGAGAACACTGAAGCTTTCTTT.

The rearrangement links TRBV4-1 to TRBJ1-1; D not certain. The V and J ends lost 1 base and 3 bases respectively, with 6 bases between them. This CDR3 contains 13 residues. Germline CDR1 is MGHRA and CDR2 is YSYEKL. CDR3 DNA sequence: TGCGCCAGCAGCCAAGCCTTTGACACTGAAGCTTTCTTT. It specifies CASSQAFDTEAFF.

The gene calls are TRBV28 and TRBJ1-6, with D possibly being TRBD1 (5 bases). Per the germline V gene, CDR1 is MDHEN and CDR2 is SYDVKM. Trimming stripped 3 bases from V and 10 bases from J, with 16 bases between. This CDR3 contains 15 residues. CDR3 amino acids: CASSLAAGLASPLHF. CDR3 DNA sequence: TGTGCCAGCAGTTTGGCGGCAGGGTTAGCCTCACCCCTCCACTTT.

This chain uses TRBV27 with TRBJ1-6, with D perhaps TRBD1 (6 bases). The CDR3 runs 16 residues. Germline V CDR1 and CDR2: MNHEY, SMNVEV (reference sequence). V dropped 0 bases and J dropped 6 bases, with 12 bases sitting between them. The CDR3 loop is CASSLSRQGINSPLHF. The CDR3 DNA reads TGTGCCAGCAGTTTATCGAGGCAGGGGATTAATTCACCCCTCCACTTT.

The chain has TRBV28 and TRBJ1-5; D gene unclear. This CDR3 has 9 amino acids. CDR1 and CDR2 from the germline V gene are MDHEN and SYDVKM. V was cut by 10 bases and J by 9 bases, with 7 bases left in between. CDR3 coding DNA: TGTGCCACGAACCTGCCCCAGCATTTT. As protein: CATNLPQHF.

The CDR3: CASTLGRQNTEAFF. The DNA of the CDR3 is TGTGCCAGCACTTTAGGACGACAGAACACTGAAGCTTTCTTT. The genes are TRBV6-5 and TRBJ1-1; unclear D gene. The CDR3 covers 14 residues. Germline CDR1 MNHEY, CDR2 SVGAGI. With 7 bases removed from V and 1 base from J, the gap between germline ends came to 13 bases.

CDR3 protein: CASSDERGSSYEQYV. As DNA, the CDR3 is TGTGCCAGCAGTGACGAGCGGGGGAGTTCCTACGAGCAGTACGTC. The gene calls are TRBV6-4 and TRBJ2-7, with 8 bases matching TRBD2. Germline V CDR1 and CDR2: MRHNA, SNTAGT. This CDR3 comprises 15 residues. Trimming removed 2 bases from V and 1 base from J; junction bases left unmatched: 4.

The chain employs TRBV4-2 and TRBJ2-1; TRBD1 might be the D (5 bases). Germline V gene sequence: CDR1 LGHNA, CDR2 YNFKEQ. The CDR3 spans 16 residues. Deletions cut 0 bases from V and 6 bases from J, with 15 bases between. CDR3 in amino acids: CASSQDEGVPVNEQFF. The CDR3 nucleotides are TGTGCCAGCAGCCAAGATGAAGGGGTTCCCGTCAATGAGCAGTTCTTC.

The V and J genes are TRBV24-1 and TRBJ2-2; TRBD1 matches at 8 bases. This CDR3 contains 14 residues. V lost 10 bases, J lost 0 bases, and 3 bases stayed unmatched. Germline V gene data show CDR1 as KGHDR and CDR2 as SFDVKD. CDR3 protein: CATTQGANTGELFF. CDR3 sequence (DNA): TGTGCCACGACACAGGGGGCGAACACCGGGGAGCTGTTTTTT.

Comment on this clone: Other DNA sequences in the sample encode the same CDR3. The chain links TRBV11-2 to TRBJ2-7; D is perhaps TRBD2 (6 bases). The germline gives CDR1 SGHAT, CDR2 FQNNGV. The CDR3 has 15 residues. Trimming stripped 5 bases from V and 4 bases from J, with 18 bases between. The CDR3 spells CASSPAGRGNYEQYF. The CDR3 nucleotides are TGTGCCAGCAGCCCCGCGGGAAGGGGTAATTACGAGCAGTACTTC.

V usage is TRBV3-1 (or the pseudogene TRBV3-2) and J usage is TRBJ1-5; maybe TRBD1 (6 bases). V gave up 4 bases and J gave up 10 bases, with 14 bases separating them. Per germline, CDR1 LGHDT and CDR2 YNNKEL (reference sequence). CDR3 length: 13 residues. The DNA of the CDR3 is TGTGCCAGCAGCCCAAGTGGGGGCTTTCCCCAGCATTTT. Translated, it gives CASSPSGGFPQHF.

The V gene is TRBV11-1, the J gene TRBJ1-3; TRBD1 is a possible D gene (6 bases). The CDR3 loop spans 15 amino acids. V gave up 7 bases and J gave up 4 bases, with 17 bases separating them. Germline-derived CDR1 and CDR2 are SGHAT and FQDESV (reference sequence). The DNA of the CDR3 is TGTGCCAGCACCCTAACCCCGACAGGAGGAAACACCATATATTTT. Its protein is CASTLTPTGGNTIYF. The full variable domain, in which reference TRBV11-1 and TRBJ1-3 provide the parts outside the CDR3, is EAEVAQSPRYKITEKSQAVAFWCDPISGHATLYWYRQILGQGPELLVQFQDESVVDDSQLPKDRFSAERLKGVDSTLKIQPAELGDSAMYLCASTLTPTGGNTIYFGEGSWLTVV.

The CDR3 loop reads CASQKGGSPMDQPQHF. DNA of the CDR3: TGTGCCAGTCAGAAGGGGGGTTCCCCAATGGATCAGCCCCAGCATTTT. V is TRBV19 and J is TRBJ1-5; the D gene is possibly TRBD1 (6 bases). Trimming took 8 bases from V and 5 from J, leaving 22 bases between them. The CDR3 length is 16 residues. Germline V lookup: CDR1 LNHDA, CDR2 SQIVND (reference sequence).

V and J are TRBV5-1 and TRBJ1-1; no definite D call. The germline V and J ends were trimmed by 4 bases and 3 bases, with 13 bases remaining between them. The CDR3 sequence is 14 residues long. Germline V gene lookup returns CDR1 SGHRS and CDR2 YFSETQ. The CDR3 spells CASSKGDGYTEAFF. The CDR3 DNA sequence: TGCGCCAGCAGCAAGGGAGATGGGTACACTGAAGCTTTCTTT.

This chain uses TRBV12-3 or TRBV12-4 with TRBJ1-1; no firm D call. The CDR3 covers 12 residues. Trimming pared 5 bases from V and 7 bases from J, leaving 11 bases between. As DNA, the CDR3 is TGTGCCAGCAGTCCCGGACTGAATGAAGCTTTCTTT. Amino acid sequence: CASSPGLNEAFF.

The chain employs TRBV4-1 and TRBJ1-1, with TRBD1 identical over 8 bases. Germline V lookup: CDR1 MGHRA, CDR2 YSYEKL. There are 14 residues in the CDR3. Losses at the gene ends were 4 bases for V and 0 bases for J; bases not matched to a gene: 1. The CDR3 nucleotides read TGCGCCAGCAGCCCGGGACAGGTGAACACTGAAGCTTTCTTT. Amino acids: CASSPGQVNTEAFF.

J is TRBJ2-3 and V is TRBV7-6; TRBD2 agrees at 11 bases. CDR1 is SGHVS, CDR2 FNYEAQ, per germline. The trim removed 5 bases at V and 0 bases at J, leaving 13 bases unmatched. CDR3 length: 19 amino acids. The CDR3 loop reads CASSLQVASGGSSTDTQYF. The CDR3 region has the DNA TGTGCCAGCAGCCTCCAGGTGGCTAGCGGGGGGAGTAGCACAGATACGCAGTATTTT.

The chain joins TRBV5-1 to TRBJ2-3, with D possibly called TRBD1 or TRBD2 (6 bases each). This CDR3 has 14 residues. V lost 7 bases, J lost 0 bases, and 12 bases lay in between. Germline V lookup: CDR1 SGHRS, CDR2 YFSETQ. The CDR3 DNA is TGCGCCAGCTACTCGGGGGCTAGCACAGATACGCAGTATTTT. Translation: CASYSGASTDTQYF.

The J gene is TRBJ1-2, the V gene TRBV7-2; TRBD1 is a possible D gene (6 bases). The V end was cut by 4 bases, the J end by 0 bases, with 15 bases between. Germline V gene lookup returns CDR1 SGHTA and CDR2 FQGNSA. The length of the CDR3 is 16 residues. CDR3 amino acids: CASSSISGAANYGYTF. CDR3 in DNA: TGTGCCAGCAGCTCCATCTCAGGGGCAGCTAACTATGGCTACACCTTC.

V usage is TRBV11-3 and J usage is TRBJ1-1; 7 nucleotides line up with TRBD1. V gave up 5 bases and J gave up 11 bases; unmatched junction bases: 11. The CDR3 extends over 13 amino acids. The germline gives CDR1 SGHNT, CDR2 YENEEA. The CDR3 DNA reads TGTGCCAGCAGCCGGGGTAGGGACAGTGTGGCTTTCTTT. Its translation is CASSRGRDSVAFF.

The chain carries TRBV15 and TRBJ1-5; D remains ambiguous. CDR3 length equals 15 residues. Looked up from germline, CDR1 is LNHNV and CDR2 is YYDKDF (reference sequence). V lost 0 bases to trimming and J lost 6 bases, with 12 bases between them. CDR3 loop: CATSRDASLRQPQHF. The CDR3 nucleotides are TGTGCCACCAGCAGAGATGCGAGTTTACGTCAGCCCCAGCATTTT.

This CDR3 is CASSTRDRYTEAFF. CDR3 bases: TGTGCCAGTAGTACCCGGGACAGGTACACTGAAGCTTTCTTT. V gene TRBV19 combines with J gene TRBJ1-1; 8 positions match TRBD1. The ends lost 4 bases at V and 3 bases at J; junction bases unmatched: 4. This CDR3 has 14 residues. CDR1 and CDR2 from the germline V gene are LNHDA and SQIVND (reference sequence). Drawing the rest from reference TRBV19 and TRBJ1-1, the complete variable domain is DGGITQSPKYLFRKEGQNVTLSCEQNLNHDAMYWYRQDPGQGLRLIYYSQIVNDFQKGDIAEGYSVSREKKESFPLTVTSAQKNPTAFYLCASSTRDRYTEAFFGQGTRLTVV.

The CDR3, as DNA: TGTGCCAGCAGCTTGGGGGTCGGCAACCTCGGATATGGCTACACCTTC. Protein product: CASSLGVGNLGYGYTF. The rearrangement uses TRBV5-5 and TRBJ1-2; D is uncertain. V was clipped by 0 bases and J by 5 bases, with 17 bases between them. There are 16 residues in the CDR3. Looked up from germline, CDR1 is SGHKS and CDR2 is YYEKEE (reference sequence). Looking up the rest from reference TRBV5-5 and TRBJ1-2 gives the full variable domain: DAGVTQSPTHLIKTRGQQVTLRCSPISGHKSVSWYQQVLGQGPQFIFQYYEKEERGRGNFPDRFSARQFPNYSSELNVNALLLGDSALYLCASSLGVGNLGYGYTFGSGTRLTVV.

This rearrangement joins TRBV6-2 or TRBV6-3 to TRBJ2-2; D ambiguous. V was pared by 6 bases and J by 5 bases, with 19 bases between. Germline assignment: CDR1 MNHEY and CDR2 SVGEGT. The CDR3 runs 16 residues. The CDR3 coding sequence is TGTGCCAGCAGGCCTACCTCTAGGGCGCGAACCGGGGAGCTGTTTTTT. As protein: CASRPTSRARTGELFF.